These 29 T cell receptor beta chains came from one sample sequenced in a study of blood T cell repertoires in COVID-19. Method: immunoSEQ multiplex PCR; TCRdb's copy keeps in-frame clones and lacks some. The sample shows more than 85,000 clones, roughly 80% of them seen only once. Specimen: peripheral blood. The receptors were sampled from a woman aged 50 to 65 with acute or convalescent COVID-19.

This sequence joins TRBV7-2 and TRBJ2-1, with TRBD2 matching over 8 bases. V dropped 4 bases and J dropped 3; count of bases not matched to a gene: 5. Germline assignment: CDR1 SGHTA and CDR2 FQGNSA. This CDR3 comprises 15 residues. The CDR3 nucleotides read TGTGCCAGCAGCTCGGGACTAGGGGACTACAATGAGCAGTTCTTC. This gives the protein CASSSGLGDYNEQFF.

This sequence joins TRBV6-6 and TRBJ1-1; 8 bases align to TRBD1. Per the germline V gene, CDR1 is MNHNY and CDR2 is SVGAGI (reference sequence). The CDR3 is 14 amino acids. Trimming at V came to 7 bases and at J to 3 bases, leaving 7 bases not matched to a gene. This CDR3 is CASIPTGVYTEAFF. CDR3 in DNA: TGTGCCAGCATCCCGACAGGGGTGTACACTGAAGCTTTCTTT.

This clone showed up just once. The rearrangement uses TRBV6-2 or TRBV6-3 and TRBJ2-5; D gene ambiguous. The CDR3 totals 11 residues. Trimming left V 4 bases short and J 4 bases short, with 4 bases between. CDR1 is MNHEY and CDR2 is SVGEGT in the germline V gene. In DNA form, the CDR3 reads TGTGCCAGCAGTTTCGGAGAGACCCAGTACTTC. Protein sequence: CASSFGETQYF.

This clone was recorded at least ten times. This sequence joins TRBV5-1 and TRBJ2-7, with TRBD2 as a possible D gene (6 bases). CDR1 is SGHRS, CDR2 YFSETQ, per germline. V lost 6 bases and J lost 2, with 12 bases in between. The CDR3 sequence is 13 residues long. Written as DNA, the CDR3 is TGCGCCAGCACCCCTCCGGGGGCCTACGAGCAGTACTTC. Protein product: CASTPPGAYEQYF.

This sequence joins TRBV27 and TRBJ1-1, with 9 bases that match TRBD1. Germline assignment: CDR1 MNHEY and CDR2 SMNVEV (reference sequence). The V gene end was trimmed by 5 bases and the J gene end by 8 bases; junction bases not matched to a gene: 3. This CDR3 is built from 12 residues. This CDR3 reads CASSTTGGEAFF. CDR3 DNA sequence: TGTGCCAGCAGTACTACAGGGGGCGAAGCTTTCTTT.

At least ten counts were recorded for this clone. This sequence joins TRBV9 and TRBJ1-4; D may be TRBD1 (5 bases). Germline CDR1 and CDR2: SGDLS and YYNGEE. CDR3 size: 16 residues. The ends were cut back, 0 bases at V and 7 bases at J, with 16 bases in the middle. The CDR3 nucleotides are TGTGCCAGCAGCGTAGCTGGAGGGACCGCGGGTGAAAAACTGTTTTTT. Translation: CASSVAGGTAGEKLFF.

V is TRBV14 and J is TRBJ2-6; 7 bases line up with TRBD1. Germline trimming cut 0 bases from V and 0 bases from J; bases unmatched to any gene: 11. Germline V gives CDR1 SGHDN, CDR2 FVKESK. The CDR3 consists of 20 residues. CDR3 region: CASSQDWDRGADSGANVLTF. In nucleotides, the CDR3 is TGTGCCAGCAGCCAAGATTGGGACAGAGGGGCCGACTCTGGGGCCAACGTCCTGACTTTC.

This clone was found once. The rearrangement uses TRBV9 and TRBJ2-3; D is unclear. The CDR3 extends over 14 amino acids. Trimming took 4 bases from V and 6 from J, leaving 15 bases between them. Germline lookup yields CDR1 SGDLS and CDR2 YYNGEE. The CDR3 DNA follows: TGTGCCAGCAGCCCCCACCGGGTCCAGGATACGCAGTATTTT. It specifies CASSPHRVQDTQYF.

This rearrangement joins TRBV6-5 to TRBJ2-3; 8 bases are a match to TRBD1. CDR1 and CDR2 from the germline V gene are MNHEY and SVGAGI. The V segment lost 6 bases and the J segment 2 bases; nucleotides outside the gene matches: 4. The CDR3 sequence is 14 residues long. The CDR3 DNA follows: TGTGCCAGCAGCGACAGGGGCCCCACAGATACGCAGTATTTT. As protein: CASSDRGPTDTQYF.

This sequence joins TRBV5-5 and TRBJ2-3; a possible D gene is TRBD1 (5 bases). Germline CDR1 and CDR2: SGHKS and YYEKEE (reference sequence). V lost 0 bases and J lost 4, with 12 bases in between. This CDR3 spans 15 amino acids. CDR3 coding DNA: TGTGCCAGCAGCTTGGCTAGGTCCAGGGCAGATACGCAGTATTTT. As protein: CASSLARSRADTQYF.

This chain connects TRBV6-2 or TRBV6-3 to TRBJ2-7, with TRBD1 matching over 7 bases. Germline V gene data show CDR1 as MNHEY and CDR2 as SVGEGT. V lost 2 bases to trimming and J lost 7 bases; unmatched junction nucleotides: 2. This CDR3 spans 12 amino acids. Written as DNA, the CDR3 is TGTGCCAGCAGTTACATCAGGGGGGAGCAGTACTTC. This gives the protein CASSYIRGEQYF.

In this sample, this clone turned up a few times. The chain uses TRBV2 and TRBJ1-1; 9 bases are a match to TRBD1. The CDR3 runs 13 residues. CDR1 and CDR2 (germline): SNHLY, FYNNEI. Germline trimming cut 7 bases from V and 3 bases from J; bases unmatched to any gene: 3. CDR3 region: CASTGQGDTEAFF. The CDR3 DNA is TGTGCCAGCACGGGACAGGGAGACACTGAAGCTTTCTTT.

The V gene is TRBV19, the J gene TRBJ2-2; tentative D call: TRBD2 (7 bases). The V and J ends lost 6 bases and 8 bases respectively, with 16 bases between them. The CDR3 is 14 amino acids. In germline, CDR1 is LNHDA, CDR2 SQIVND (reference sequence). DNA for the CDR3: TGTGCCAGTAGGAGGGTACAGGGAGGGGGGGAGCTGTTTTTT. Protein product: CASRRVQGGGELFF.

This chain links TRBV11-2 with TRBJ1-1; D is unclear. Germline lookup yields CDR1 SGHAT and CDR2 FQNNGV. V was shortened by 0 bases and J by 8 bases, with 10 bases between the two germline ends. This CDR3 spans 13 amino acids. CDR3 coding DNA: TGTGCCAGCAGCTTAGATCTGAGCAGGGAAGCTTTCTTT. Residues: CASSLDLSREAFF. The full variable domain, completed using reference TRBV11-2 and TRBJ1-1, is EAGVAQSPRYKIIEKRQSVAFWCNPISGHATLYWYQQILGQGPKLLIQFQNNGVVDDSQLPKDRFSAERLKGVDSTLKIQPAKLEDSAVYLCASSLDLSREAFFGQGTRLTVV.

V usage is TRBV6-2 or TRBV6-3 and J usage is TRBJ1-5; D gene ambiguous. CDR3 size: 15 residues. With 2 bases removed from V and 6 bases from J, the gap between germline ends came to 14 bases. The germline V gene encodes CDR1 MNHEY and CDR2 SVGEGT. Here the CDR3 DNA reads TGTGCCAGCAGTTACCACGACCCGGGTGGTCAGCCCCAGCATTTT. Translated, it gives CASSYHDPGGQPQHF.

CDR3 nucleotides: TGCGCCAGCACCATCGCGCAGACAGGGGGGGAGCAGTACTTC. Translated, it gives CASTIAQTGGEQYF. This sequence joins TRBV5-1 and TRBJ2-7; 9 positions agree with TRBD1. The J segment lost 7 bases and the V segment lost 6 bases, leaving 11 bases of the junction unmatched. CDR1 and CDR2 from the germline V gene are SGHRS and YFSETQ. The CDR3 length is 14 residues.

As concerns this clone: Different DNA sequences within this sample yield the same CDR3. The chain joins TRBV6-5 to TRBJ2-1, with a tentative D call TRBD1 (5 bases). V gave up 2 bases and J gave up 6 bases, with 8 bases separating them. CDR1 is MNHEY and CDR2 is SVGAGI in the germline V gene. The CDR3 is made up of 13 amino acids. CDR3: CASSYGQGNEQFF. Written as DNA, the CDR3 is TGTGCCAGCAGTTACGGGCAGGGCAATGAGCAGTTCTTC.

The chain employs TRBV3-1 (or the pseudogene TRBV3-2) and TRBJ1-1; no clear D gene. The CDR3 totals 14 residues. V dropped 1 base and J dropped 0 bases, with 6 bases sitting between them. Germline V gene sequence: CDR1 LGHDT, CDR2 YNNKEL (reference sequence). The CDR3 region has the DNA TGTGCCAGCAGCCAAGGCGGGGTGAACACTGAAGCTTTCTTT. Protein product: CASSQGGVNTEAFF.

The chain carries TRBV5-6 and TRBJ1-2; maybe TRBD1 (6 bases). Germline lookup yields CDR1 SGHDT and CDR2 YYEEEE. This CDR3 spans 14 amino acids. The V end was cut by 4 bases, the J end by 0 bases, with 10 bases between. DNA of the CDR3: TGTGCCAGCAGCCCGAGGACAGCTAACTATGGCTACACCTTC. Its translation: CASSPRTANYGYTF.

The chain is built from TRBV5-1 and TRBJ2-7; D not resolved. The CDR3 runs to 13 residues. CDR1 is SGHRS, CDR2 YFSETQ, per germline. V was pared by 0 bases and J by 1 base, with 5 bases between. The CDR3 sequence is CASSLVQSYEQYF. In DNA form, the CDR3 reads TGCGCCAGCAGCTTGGTACAGTCCTACGAGCAGTACTTC.

The chain recombines TRBV7-2 with TRBJ1-2, with D tentatively TRBD1 (5 bases). The CDR3 is made up of 12 amino acids. The V gene lost 3 bases and the J gene lost 10 bases, with 12 bases spanning the gap. In germline, CDR1 is SGHTA, CDR2 FQGNSA. The CDR3 reads CASSFQVGAYTF. DNA of the CDR3: TGTGCCAGCAGCTTCCAAGTAGGGGCCTACACCTTC.

CDR3 protein: CASSHGGGEQFF. The CDR3 bases are TGCGCCAGCAGCCACGGGGGAGGCGAGCAGTTCTTC. The gene calls are TRBV4-1 and TRBJ2-1; the D gene is possibly TRBD2 (6 bases). The V and J ends lost 3 bases and 10 bases respectively, with 10 bases between them. The V gene's germline CDR1 is MGHRA and CDR2 YSYEKL. The CDR3 extends over 12 amino acids.

The chain employs TRBV7-9 and TRBJ1-4; TRBD1 aligns across 7 bases. Per the germline V gene, CDR1 is SEHNR and CDR2 is FQNEAQ (reference sequence). The CDR3 extends over 14 amino acids. J was trimmed by 7 bases and V by 5 bases; bases with no gene match: 7. CDR3 residues: CASSAGTAGEKLFF. CDR3 coding DNA: TGTGCCAGCAGCGCCGGGACAGCGGGTGAAAAACTGTTTTTT.

The V and J genes are TRBV5-1 and TRBJ1-5; D possibly corresponds to TRBD1 (5 bases). Germline values: CDR1 SGHRS, CDR2 YFSETQ. The CDR3 sequence is 15 residues long. Trimming cost V 4 bases and J 0 bases, with 11 bases left between them. The CDR3 DNA sequence: TGCGCCAGCAGCCCGGGGGTATTTAGCAATCAGCCCCAGCATTTT. It is translated as CASSPGVFSNQPQHF.

The genes are TRBV6-5 and TRBJ1-1, with TRBD1 matching over 7 bases. J was trimmed by 5 bases and V by 0 bases; bases with no gene match: 3. Looked up from germline, CDR1 is MNHEY and CDR2 is SVGAGI. The CDR3 spans 14 residues. CDR3: CASSYSGQVTEAFF. The CDR3, as DNA: TGTGCCAGCAGTTACTCCGGACAGGTGACTGAAGCTTTCTTT.

The V call is TRBV12-3 or TRBV12-4, the J call TRBJ1-3; the D gene is possibly TRBD1 (5 bases). The CDR3 loop spans 13 amino acids. The ends were cut back, 3 bases at V and 4 bases at J, with 7 bases in the middle. CDR3 loop: CASSFRQGNTIYF. CDR3 nucleotide sequence: TGTGCCAGCAGTTTCCGACAGGGAAACACCATATATTTT.

The chain couples TRBV6-5 to TRBJ1-1, with a weak D call TRBD1 (6 bases). V was pared by 8 bases and J by 6 bases, with 19 bases between. Germline V gene lookup returns CDR1 MNHEY and CDR2 SVGAGI. This CDR3 comprises 14 residues. CDR3 sequence: CASLKVGAVAEAFF. The CDR3 nucleotides read TGTGCCAGCCTCAAGGTGGGGGCAGTCGCTGAAGCTTTCTTT.

This clone was picked up one time. This chain joins TRBV30 and TRBJ1-1; 8 bases line up with TRBD1. The trim removed 2 bases at V and 1 base at J, leaving 9 bases unmatched. CDR1 is GTSNPN, CDR2 SVGIG, per germline (reference sequence). The CDR3 sequence is 16 residues long. CDR3 residues: CAWSPLQGQENTEAFF. CDR3 nucleotides: TGTGCCTGGAGTCCCCTTCAGGGACAGGAGAACACTGAAGCTTTCTTT.

A few counts support this clone. The CDR3 loop is CASSKRSGGYTF. CDR3 in DNA: TGTGCCAGCAGTAAACGCTCAGGCGGCTACACCTTC. The chain is built from TRBV12-3 or TRBV12-4 and TRBJ1-2; D gene ambiguous. The CDR3 is 12 amino acids. Trimming took 5 bases from V and 8 from J, leaving 12 bases between them.